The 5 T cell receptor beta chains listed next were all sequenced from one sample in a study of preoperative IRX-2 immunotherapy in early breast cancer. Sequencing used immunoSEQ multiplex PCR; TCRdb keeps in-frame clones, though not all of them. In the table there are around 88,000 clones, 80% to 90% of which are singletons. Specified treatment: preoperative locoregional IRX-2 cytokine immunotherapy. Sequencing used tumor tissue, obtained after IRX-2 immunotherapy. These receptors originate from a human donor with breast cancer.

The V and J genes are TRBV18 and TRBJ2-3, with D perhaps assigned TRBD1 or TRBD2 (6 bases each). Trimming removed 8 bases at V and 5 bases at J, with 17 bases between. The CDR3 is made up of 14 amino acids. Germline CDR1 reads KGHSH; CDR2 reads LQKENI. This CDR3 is CASTPRGDQDTQYF. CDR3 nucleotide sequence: TGTGCCAGCACTCCTAGGGGGGACCAAGATACGCAGTATTTT.

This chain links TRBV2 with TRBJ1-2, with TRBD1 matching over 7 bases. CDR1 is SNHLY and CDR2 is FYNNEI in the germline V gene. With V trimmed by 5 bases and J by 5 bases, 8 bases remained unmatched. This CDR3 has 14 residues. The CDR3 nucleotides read TGTGCCAGCAGTAAGGCCCTCAGGGGGTATGGCTACACCTTC. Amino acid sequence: CASSKALRGYGYTF.

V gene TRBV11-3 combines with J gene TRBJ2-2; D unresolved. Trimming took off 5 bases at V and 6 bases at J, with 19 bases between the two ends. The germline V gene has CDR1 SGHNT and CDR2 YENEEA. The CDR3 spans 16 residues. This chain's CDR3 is CASSPGPLMDPGELFF. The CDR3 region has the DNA TGTGCCAGCAGCCCCGGGCCTTTAATGGACCCCGGGGAGCTGTTTTTT.

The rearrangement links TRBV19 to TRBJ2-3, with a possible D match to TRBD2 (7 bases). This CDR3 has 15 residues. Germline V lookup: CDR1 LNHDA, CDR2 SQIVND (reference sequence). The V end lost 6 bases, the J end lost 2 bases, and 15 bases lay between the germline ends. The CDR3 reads CASSVAGAFTDTQYF. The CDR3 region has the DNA TGTGCCAGTAGCGTGGCGGGGGCTTTCACAGATACGCAGTATTTT. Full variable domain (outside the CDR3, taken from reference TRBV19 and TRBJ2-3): DGGITQSPKYLFRKEGQNVTLSCEQNLNHDAMYWYRQDPGQGLRLIYYSQIVNDFQKGDIAEGYSVSREKKESFPLTVTSAQKNPTAFYLCASSVAGAFTDTQYFGPGTRLTVL.

The CDR3 nucleotides read TGTGCCACCAGCCTTGAACTAGGGGGCATCGACGAGCAGTACTTC. It codes for CATSLELGGIDEQYF. The chain employs TRBV15 and TRBJ2-7; 7 positions agree with TRBD1. J was trimmed by 5 bases and V by 5 bases; bases with no gene match: 12. Germline assignment: CDR1 LNHNV and CDR2 YYDKDF (reference sequence). The CDR3 covers 15 residues.